This T cell receptor (beta chain) originates from a study of vaccination and CD4 T cells after COVID-19. Cultured CD4+ T cell DNA underwent sequencing with the Oncomine TCR Beta short-read assay. MiXCR, applied by TCRdb to the PCR reads, yields one record per CDR3 protein. The sample yields more than 15,000 distinct CDR3 sequences, around 30% seen once. The CDR3 contains 17 residues. Germline CDR1 is DFQATT and CDR2 is SNEGSKA (reference sequence). V dropped 3 bases and J dropped 7; count of bases not matched to a gene: 12. For this clonotype: Its target is unknown.

Treatment meaning: approximately 9-day PBMC culture with coronavirus spike peptide pools or control peptides (ViraFEST assay). The sample was cultured CD4+ T cells from blood. The genes are TRBV20-1 and TRBJ2-5, with 15 bases matching TRBD2. The TCR originated in a human donor with COVID-19. The CDR3 loop reads CSASPPGLAGGLGTQYF. For the CDR3, the DNA is TGCAGTGCTAGCCCCCCTGGACTAGCGGGGGGGCTCGGGACCCAGTACTTC.